Shown below are 28 T cell receptor beta chains from a single sample sequenced in a study of blood T cell repertoires in COVID-19. Libraries were prepared by immunoSEQ multiplex PCR; TCRdb keeps only in-frame clonotypes and omits some of them. The data contain some 76,000 clones, about 82% of them singletons. The sequenced sample consisted of peripheral blood. Every receptor here comes from a woman aged 60-75 years with acute or convalescent COVID-19.

The V and J genes are TRBV10-3 and TRBJ2-5; 8 bases fit TRBD2. Germline V gives CDR1 ENHRY, CDR2 SYGVKD. This CDR3 contains 13 residues. The trim removed 6 bases at V and 4 bases at J, leaving 4 bases unmatched. The DNA for the CDR3 is TGTGCCATCAGCCGGGGGGGTGGAGAGACCCAGTACTTC. It yields the protein CAISRGGGETQYF.

The chain links TRBV19 to TRBJ2-2; 8 bases align to TRBD2. CDR1 LNHDA and CDR2 SQIVND come from the germline V gene (reference sequence). V lost 4 bases, J lost 7 bases, and 8 bases stayed unmatched. The CDR3 contains 15 residues. CDR3 region: CASSTLAGSDGELFF. In DNA, the CDR3 is TGTGCCAGTAGTACCTTAGCGGGGAGTGACGGGGAGCTGTTTTTT. Together with reference TRBV19 and TRBJ2-2, the CDR3 gives the full variable domain: DGGITQSPKYLFRKEGQNVTLSCEQNLNHDAMYWYRQDPGQGLRLIYYSQIVNDFQKGDIAEGYSVSREKKESFPLTVTSAQKNPTAFYLCASSTLAGSDGELFFGEGSRLTVL.

The rearrangement joins TRBV7-2 to TRBJ2-3; TRBD2 aligns across 9 bases. The CDR3 covers 15 residues. Germline CDR1 SGHTA, CDR2 FQGNSA. Losses at the gene ends were 1 base for V and 2 bases for J; bases not matched to a gene: 1. The CDR3 spells CASSLVAGVTDTQYF. CDR3 coding DNA: TGTGCCAGCAGCTTAGTAGCGGGAGTCACAGATACGCAGTATTTT. Complete variable domain (other parts from reference TRBV7-2 and TRBJ2-3): GAGVSQSPSNKVTEKGKDVELRCDPISGHTALYWYRQSLGQGLEFLIYFQGNSAPDKSGLPSDRFSAERTGGSVSTLTIQRTQQEDSAVYLCASSLVAGVTDTQYFGPGTRLTVL.

The DNA for the CDR3 is TGTGCCTGGAGCGTATCCATTGCAGGTGAAGCTTTCTTT. Protein sequence: CAWSVSIAGEAFF. V and J are TRBV30 and TRBJ1-1; no clear D. The CDR3 length is 13 residues. V lost 3 bases, J lost 7 bases, and 15 bases lay in between. From germline, CDR1 is GTSNPN and CDR2 SVGIG (reference sequence).

This clone was seen a single time. The CDR3, as DNA: TGTGCCAGCTCTGTCCTCGTAAATCCCTCCTACGAGCAGTACGTC. Its protein is CASSVLVNPSYEQYV. The J gene is TRBJ2-7, the V gene TRBV21-1; TRBD2 was called by the table and not checked on the DNA. TRBV21-1 is a documented pseudogene. The CDR3 is made up of 15 amino acids.

The CDR3 sequence is CTSSHCLIGWYNYGYTF. Here the CDR3 DNA reads TGCACCAGCAGCCACTGCCTGATCGGGTGGTATAACTATGGCTACACCTTC. The rearrangement joins TRBV1 to TRBJ1-2. TRBV1 counts as a pseudogene. This CDR3 region has 17 residues.

The chain is built from TRBV20-1 and TRBJ1-5; D is uncertain. The V end lost 3 bases, the J end lost 0 bases, and 12 bases lay between the germline ends. The CDR3 consists of 15 residues. Looked up from germline, CDR1 is DFQATT and CDR2 is SNEGSKA (reference sequence). DNA of the CDR3: TGCAGTGCTAGTGTAGCAGTAGATAGCAATCAGCCCCAGCATTTT. This encodes CSASVAVDSNQPQHF.

V usage is TRBV18 and J usage is TRBJ2-1; TRBD2 agrees at 10 bases. The V gene's germline CDR1 is KGHSH and CDR2 LQKENI. V lost 3 bases and J lost 1; bases outside the gene matches: 9. This CDR3 region has 18 residues. CDR3 in DNA: TGTGCCAGCTCACCCCGGGCTAGCGGGGGTTTTTCCTACAATGAGCAGTTCTTC. Its translation: CASSPRASGGFSYNEQFF. Full variable domain (missing parts from reference TRBV18 and TRBJ2-1): NAGVMQNPRHLVRRRGQEARLRCSPMKGHSHVYWYRQLPEEGLKFMVYLQKENIIDESGMPKERFSAEFPKEGPSILRIQQVVRGDSAAYFCASSPRASGGFSYNEQFFGPGTRLTVL.

The count of this clone is one. The chain has TRBV18 and TRBJ2-1; no firm D call. Trimming cost V 0 bases and J 4 bases, with 10 bases left between them. There are 15 residues in the CDR3. Looked up from germline, CDR1 is KGHSH and CDR2 is LQKENI. The CDR3 reads CASSPPISSYNEQFF. For the CDR3, the DNA is TGTGCCAGCTCACCACCGATTTCGAGTTACAATGAGCAGTTCTTC.

The CDR3 bases are TGTGCTAGTGGTTTGGGTGCGGGACAGAGGGGTGATACGCAGTATTTT. Translating gives CASGLGAGQRGDTQYF. The chain combines TRBV12-5 with TRBJ2-3, with a weak D call TRBD1 (7 bases). This CDR3 is 16 amino acids long. Trimming pared 1 base from V and 6 bases from J, leaving 17 bases between. In germline, CDR1 is LGHNT, CDR2 FRNRAP.

The chain is built from TRBV19 and TRBJ2-7; D perhaps matches TRBD1 (5 bases). CDR3 length: 13 amino acids. Looked up from germline, CDR1 is LNHDA and CDR2 is SQIVND (reference sequence). V gave up 7 bases and J gave up 5 bases, with 15 bases separating them. This chain's CDR3 is CASTSPGFHEQYF. In DNA form, the CDR3 reads TGTGCCAGTACTTCCCCAGGGTTCCACGAGCAGTACTTC.

This chain joins TRBV27 and TRBJ2-7, with D possibly being TRBD2 (5 bases). CDR3 length: 14 residues. Trimming took off 2 bases at V and 3 bases at J, with 11 bases between the two ends. CDR1 is MNHEY and CDR2 is SMNVEV in the germline V gene (reference sequence). CDR3 protein: CASSLVVEGYEQYF. The CDR3 bases are TGTGCCAGCAGTTTAGTTGTAGAGGGCTACGAGCAGTACTTC.

The chain uses TRBV27 and TRBJ2-1; TRBD1 might be the D (6 bases). V was shortened by 10 bases and J by 4 bases, with 14 bases between the two germline ends. CDR3 size: 13 residues. Per germline, CDR1 MNHEY and CDR2 SMNVEV (reference sequence). The CDR3 sequence: CATGTRGYNEQFF. The DNA for the CDR3 is TGTGCCACTGGGACAAGAGGATACAATGAGCAGTTCTTC.

On this clone itself: An end of the junction differs from the germline gene, which may be a read error. The chain joins TRBV19 to TRBJ1-1; D is undetermined. The CDR3 runs to 12 residues. Germline V gives CDR1 LNHDA, CDR2 SQIVND (reference sequence). For the CDR3, the DNA is TGTGCCAGTGGACTTTTGAACGCTGAAGCTTTCTTT. Amino acids: CASGLLNAEAFF.

This chain links TRBV4-2 with TRBJ2-4; D call uncertain. The germline V gene has CDR1 LGHNA and CDR2 YNFKEQ. Trimming pared 1 base from V and 3 bases from J, leaving 4 bases between. The CDR3 has 13 residues. The CDR3: CASSQGDKNIQYF. For the CDR3, the DNA is TGTGCCAGCAGCCAAGGAGACAAAAACATTCAGTACTTC.

The V and J genes are TRBV19 and TRBJ1-1; the match to TRBD1 covers 7 bases. V dropped 6 bases and J dropped 11; count of bases not matched to a gene: 15. From germline, CDR1 is LNHDA and CDR2 SQIVND (reference sequence). This CDR3 region has 14 residues. CDR3 region: CASRPGDRVFWAFF. The CDR3 DNA follows: TGTGCCAGTAGACCCGGAGACAGGGTTTTTTGGGCTTTCTTT. Supplemented by reference TRBV19 and TRBJ1-1, the full variable domain reads DGGITQSPKYLFRKEGQNVTLSCEQNLNHDAMYWYRQDPGQGLRLIYYSQIVNDFQKGDIAEGYSVSREKKESFPLTVTSAQKNPTAFYLCASRPGDRVFWAFFGQGTRLTVV.

The genes are TRBV19 and TRBJ1-1, with TRBD1 matching over 9 bases. CDR3 length equals 11 residues. With 5 bases clipped from V and 11 bases from J, the junction kept 3 bases outside the gene matches. Per the germline V gene, CDR1 is LNHDA and CDR2 is SQIVND (reference sequence). The CDR3 sequence is CASSGTGMAFF. The CDR3 bases are TGTGCCAGTAGTGGGACAGGGATGGCTTTCTTT.

This clone has just a few counts. The V and J genes are TRBV19 and TRBJ2-7; D may be TRBD1 (5 bases). The CDR3 runs 14 residues. V dropped 5 bases and J dropped 0 bases, with 11 bases sitting between them. Germline loops: CDR1 LNHDA, CDR2 SQIVND (reference sequence). The CDR3 DNA reads TGTGCCAGTAGTGTCGACAGAAGCTCCTACGAGCAGTACTTC. This translates into CASSVDRSSYEQYF.

The chain links TRBV9 to TRBJ2-3; 14 bases are a match to TRBD2. Trimming cost V 4 bases and J 2 bases; bases outside gene matches: 6. CDR3 length equals 17 residues. CDR1 is SGDLS, CDR2 YYNGEE, per germline. The CDR3 protein is CASSPRTSGGNTDTQYF. CDR3 nucleotide sequence: TGTGCCAGCAGCCCCCGGACTAGCGGGGGGAACACAGATACGCAGTATTTT.

The CDR3 DNA reads TGTGCCAGTAGTACCTCCCGGGATCAGCCCCAGCATTTT. This sequence encodes CASSTSRDQPQHF. V gene TRBV19 combines with J gene TRBJ1-5; no firm D call. Trimming took off 4 bases at V and 5 bases at J, with 9 bases between the two ends. Germline V gene data show CDR1 as LNHDA and CDR2 as SQIVND (reference sequence). This CDR3 contains 13 residues.

This sequence joins TRBV27 and TRBJ2-7, with 7 positions matching TRBD1. Germline values: CDR1 MNHEY, CDR2 SMNVEV (reference sequence). Trimming cost V 3 bases and J 0 bases; bases outside gene matches: 8. This CDR3 is built from 16 residues. The CDR3: CASSLSQGIPSYEQYF. In nucleotides, the CDR3 is TGTGCCAGCAGTTTGTCACAGGGGATCCCCTCCTACGAGCAGTACTTC.

The chain employs TRBV2 and TRBJ1-3; the match to TRBD1 covers 8 bases. The CDR3 spans 14 residues. The trim removed 3 bases at V and 4 bases at J, leaving 2 bases unmatched. Germline V lookup: CDR1 SNHLY, CDR2 FYNNEI. The CDR3 DNA reads as TGTGCCAGCAGTGATGGGGACAGGGGAAACACCATATATTTT. Protein: CASSDGDRGNTIYF.

V gene TRBV10-3 combines with J gene TRBJ1-2; the match to TRBD1 covers 9 bases. The trim removed 2 bases at V and 2 bases at J, leaving 0 bases unmatched. Per germline, CDR1 ENHRY and CDR2 SYGVKD. The CDR3 length is 14 residues. The CDR3 DNA sequence: TGTGCCATCAGTGAGGACAGGGGGAACTATGGCTACACCTTC. It yields the protein CAISEDRGNYGYTF.

V is TRBV2 and J is TRBJ1-1, with unresolved D. Trimming cost V 4 bases and J 7 bases, with 13 bases left between them. Per germline, CDR1 SNHLY and CDR2 FYNNEI. This CDR3 region has 13 residues. DNA for the CDR3: TGTGCCAGCAGTGGGGTCAGCGGGATTGAAGCTTTCTTT. Protein: CASSGVSGIEAFF.

V gene TRBV2 combines with J gene TRBJ2-7; D is possibly TRBD1 (5 bases). Looked up from germline, CDR1 is SNHLY and CDR2 is FYNNEI. Deletions cut 3 bases from V and 3 bases from J, with 9 bases between. This CDR3 has 13 residues. The chain's CDR3 is CASSDQDSYEQYV. The CDR3 region has the DNA TGTGCCAGCAGTGATCAAGACAGCTACGAGCAGTACGTC.

The V call is TRBV21-1, the J call TRBJ1-5; the table assigns TRBD1, which was not confirmed against the DNA. TRBV21-1 is a pseudogene locus. The CDR3 totals 17 residues. CDR3 DNA sequence: TGTGCCAGCAGCAAAGCTCGGACAGCTTACAGCAATCAGCCCCAGCATTTT. This codes for CASSKARTAYSNQPQHF.

The rearrangement joins TRBV5-8 to TRBJ2-4; D remains unclear. Trimming left V 0 bases short and J 1 base short, with 14 bases between. Looked up from germline, CDR1 is SGHTS and CDR2 is YDEGEE. The CDR3 runs to 17 residues. CDR3 DNA: TGTGCCAGCAGCTTGGTATTCGCGGCCGCCGCCAAAAACATTCAGTACTTC. It specifies CASSLVFAAAAKNIQYF.

This rearrangement joins TRBV24-1 to TRBJ1-5, with unresolved D. V was cut by 2 bases and J by 3 bases, with 10 bases left in between. The CDR3 extends over 15 amino acids. CDR1 and CDR2 (germline): KGHDR, SFDVKD. The CDR3 region is CATSDSSRYNQPQHF. The DNA of the CDR3 is TGTGCCACCAGTGATTCGTCCCGGTACAATCAGCCCCAGCATTTT.